The rows below give T cell receptor beta chains drawn from one sample of a study of breast tumors, draining lymph nodes, adjacent tissues. MiXCR, applied by TCRdb to the multiplex PCR reads, yields one record per CDR3 protein. The repertoire holds fewer than 140,000 distinct CDR3 sequences, with roughly 33% as singletons. Sample: axillary lymph node tissue. Receptor source: a female donor with breast cancer. Some clones in this sample may be carry-over from other donors' samples. CDR3s include the opening cysteine and the closing phenylalanine or tryptophan. The D gene is left open where the match is weak. Only part of the rows carry a size: once, few, many, or a class if the clone is expanded.

many | TRBJ2-3 | TRBV4-1 | TRBD2 | TGCGCCAGCAGCCTAGCGGGATTGCGCACAGATACGCAGTATTTT | CASSLAGLRTDTQYF
many | TRBJ2-3 | TRBV7-9 | . | TGTGCCAGCAGCTTAGCCCAAAGGGCTACGCAGTATTTT | CASSLAQRATQYF
many | TRBJ2-7 | TRBV28 | TRBD2 | TGTGCCAGCAGTTACCATAGCGGGGGAACCGGGGAGCAGTACTTC | CASSYHSGGTGEQYF
many | TRBJ1-2 | TRBV15 | TRBD1 | TGTGCCACCAGCAGGGACAGGGAAAACTATGGCTACACCTTC | CATSRDRENYGYTF
. | TRBJ2-3 | TRBV20-1 | TRBD1 | TGCAGTGCGTCCGGACAGGGTGTAGATACGCAGTATTTT | CSASGQGVDTQYF
many | TRBJ2-1 | TRBV12-3/TRBV12-4 | TRBD1 | TGTGCCAGCAGGACAGGGGACCTAAAGCAGTTCTTC | CASRTGDLKQFF
many | TRBJ2-1 | TRBV5-1 | . | TGCGCCAGCAGCTTGGAAGGAGGACTGTACAATGAGCAGTTCTTC | CASSLEGGLYNEQFF
many | TRBJ1-5 | TRBV3-1 | . | TGTGCCAGCAGCCAGTACATTGACCAGCCCCAGCATTTT | CASSQYIDQPQHF
many | TRBJ1-6 | TRBV19 | . | TGTGCCAGTAGTGGGGAGATAAATTCACCCCTCCACTTT | CASSGEINSPLHF
. | TRBJ2-1 | TRBV7-6 | . | TGTGCCAGCAGCGTTGTTCCGGGGGCCTGGAATGAGCAGTTCTTC | CASSVVPGAWNEQFF
many | TRBJ2-5 | TRBV6-5 | TRBD1 | TGTGCCAGCAGTTACCGGGACAGGGGATGGGGAGAGACCCAGTACTTC | CASSYRDRGWGETQYF
. | TRBJ2-7 | TRBV12-3/TRBV12-4 | TRBD1 | TGTGCCAGCAGTTTAGCCCTGGGACAGACCTACTACGAGCAGTACTTC | CASSLALGQTYYEQYF
. | TRBJ2-5 | TRBV6-1 | . | TGTGCCAGCATCCCGTCCAGGGCCCAAGAGACCCAGTACTTC | CASIPSRAQETQYF
many | TRBJ2-7 | TRBV10-3 | TRBD1 | TGTGCCATCAGTGAAGGGGACAGGATGTACGAGCAGTACTTC | CAISEGDRMYEQYF
many | TRBJ2-3 | TRBV28 | TRBD2 | TGTGCCAGCAGTTTCCGGGGGGGGCTCTCAGATACGCAGTATTTT | CASSFRGGLSDTQYF
many | TRBJ2-3 | TRBV5-5 | . | TGTGCCAGCAGTTCGATTGGGGGCACAGATACGCAGTATTTT | CASSSIGGTDTQYF
many | TRBJ1-1 | TRBV4-3 | . | TGCGCCAGCAGCTATGCCGGTGGAGACACTGAAGCTTTCTTT | CASSYAGGDTEAFF
many | TRBJ2-7 | TRBV20-1 | . | TGCAGTGCTAGGGAGGGTGGCAGGACCTACGAGCAGTACTTC | CSAREGGRTYEQYF
. | TRBJ2-5 | TRBV24-1 | . | TGTGCCACCAGTGATTCTCGCGAGACCCAGTACTTC | CATSDSRETQYF
many | TRBJ1-2 | TRBV4-1 | TRBD1 | TGCGCCAGCAGCCAAGACGCTACAGGGGCTAACTATGGCTACACCTTC | CASSQDATGANYGYTF
few | TRBJ1-1 | TRBV6-1 | . | TGTGCCAGCAGTGAAGTAGGGGGATCTATGTACACTGAAGCTTTCTTT | CASSEVGGSMYTEAFF
. | TRBJ2-1 | TRBV27 | TRBD2 | TGTGCCAGCAGGGCGGGGACTAGCGGTTACAATGGGCAGTTCTTC | CASRAGTSGYNGQFF
many | TRBJ2-1 | TRBV5-1 | TRBD1 | TGCGCCAGCGGCCCCGGGACAGGAAACTACAATGAGCAGTTCTTC | CASGPGTGNYNEQFF
. | TRBJ1-4 | TRBV5-1 | . | TGCGCCAGCAGCTTGGAAGGGCTATCGGGCTATGAAAAACTGTTTTTT | CASSLEGLSGYEKLFF
many | TRBJ2-5 | TRBV5-1 | . | TGCGCCAGCAGCTTGCGAACGGGGGTGTCCCAAGAGACCCAGTACTTC | CASSLRTGVSQETQYF